One and the same sample provided the 20 T cell receptor beta chains below, sequenced in a study of T cells in Graves' hyperthyroidism and ophthalmopathy. Researchers took RNA transcripts and amplified the TCR beta CDR3 regions from them. An initial round of RT-PCR targeting the TCR CDR3 relied on the HTBI primer set. TCRdb recomputed calls from the multiplex PCR reads with MiXCR, one row per CDR3 protein. This sample has 700,000 or so distinct CDR3 sequences, with 15% to 20% found just once. Sequenced input: blood. Receptors originate from a man aged 18 to 29 with Graves' hyperthyroidism.

The chain uses TRBV15 and TRBJ1-2; D may be TRBD1 (5 bases). In germline, CDR1 is LNHNV, CDR2 YYDKDF (reference sequence). The CDR3 covers 15 residues. Trimming took 0 bases from V and 3 from J, leaving 11 bases between them. The CDR3: CATSRDTTVHYGYTF. CDR3 sequence (DNA): TGTGCCACCAGCAGAGATACGACAGTCCACTATGGCTACACCTTC.

In this sample, this clonotype turned up many times. The gene calls are TRBV30 and TRBJ2-7; D uncertain. This CDR3 has 13 residues. The ends were cut back, 0 bases at V and 4 bases at J, with 10 bases in the middle. CDR1 is GTSNPN and CDR2 is SVGIG in the germline V gene (reference sequence). The CDR3 loop reads CAWSVLLAYEQYF. The DNA of the CDR3 is TGTGCCTGGAGTGTACTACTGGCTTACGAGCAGTACTTC. Together with reference TRBV30 and TRBJ2-7, the CDR3 gives the full variable domain: SQTIHQWPATLVQPVGSPLSLECTVEGTSNPNLYWYRQAAGRGLQLLFYSVGIGQISSEVPQNLSASRPQDRQFILSSKKLLLSDSGFYLCAWSVLLAYEQYFGPGTRLTVT.

The chain employs TRBV10-3 and TRBJ2-1; 8 nucleotides match TRBD2. V shed 6 bases and J 8 bases; nucleotides not matched to a gene: 9. This CDR3 is 14 amino acids long. CDR1 and CDR2 (germline): ENHRY, SYGVKD. Here the CDR3 reads CAIRSSGSGDEQFF. The CDR3 DNA is TGTGCCATCAGATCCAGCGGGAGCGGCGATGAGCAGTTCTTC.

This clonotype was counted a few times. The genes are TRBV20-1 and TRBJ1-5, with 8 bases that match TRBD1. This CDR3 is 15 amino acids long. The ends lost 4 bases at V and 0 bases at J; junction bases unmatched: 5. Germline V gene sequence: CDR1 DFQATT, CDR2 SNEGSKA (reference sequence). CDR3 DNA: TGCAGTGCTAAAACAGGGGGTACTAGCAATCAGCCCCAGCATTTT. This codes for CSAKTGGTSNQPQHF.

This clonotype appeared many times. The chain combines TRBV6-1 with TRBJ2-3, with a tentative D call TRBD1 (6 bases). The CDR3 is 16 amino acids. CDR1 MNHNS and CDR2 SASEGT come from the germline V gene. The V end lost 6 bases, the J end lost 2 bases, and 18 bases lay between the germline ends. The CDR3 DNA reads as TGTGCCAGCAGACCCGTACAGGGTCTTGACACAGATACGCAGTATTTT. Its translation is CASRPVQGLDTDTQYF.

This clonotype was seen a few times. The V call is TRBV5-1, the J call TRBJ2-3; perhaps TRBD2 as D (6 bases). The length of the CDR3 is 13 residues. CDR1 and CDR2 from the germline V gene are SGHRS and YFSETQ. The V end was cut by 5 bases, the J end by 2 bases, with 9 bases between. The CDR3 DNA follows: TGCGCCAGCAGACTAGCAACCACAGATACGCAGTATTTT. Translated: CASRLATTDTQYF.

This sequence joins TRBV20-1 and TRBJ1-6; no firm D call. The V end lost 5 bases, the J end lost 9 bases, and 11 bases lay between the germline ends. Germline CDR1 DFQATT, CDR2 SNEGSKA (reference sequence). The CDR3 covers 12 residues. CDR3 protein: CSAGLWGSPLHF. The CDR3 DNA reads as TGCAGTGCTGGACTGTGGGGTTCACCCCTCCACTTT.

Only a few counts were recorded for this clonotype. V is TRBV5-1 and J is TRBJ2-7; perhaps TRBD1 as D (5 bases). The V end was cut by 4 bases, the J end by 3 bases, with 23 bases between. CDR1 and CDR2 from the germline V gene are SGHRS and YFSETQ. The CDR3 has 17 amino acids. DNA for the CDR3: TGCGCCAGCAGCCTGGGGCCAACAGGCCTCCGAATCTACGAGCAGTACTTC. It yields the protein CASSLGPTGLRIYEQYF. Complete variable domain (other parts from reference TRBV5-1 and TRBJ2-7): KAGVTQTPRYLIKTRGQQVTLSCSPISGHRSVSWYQQTPGQGLQFLFEYFSETQRNKGNFPGRFSGRQFSNSRSEMNVSTLELGDSALYLCASSLGPTGLRIYEQYFGPGTRLTVT.

This clonotype was observed at least ten times. An end of the junction differs from the germline gene, which may be a read error. The chain couples TRBV11-2 to TRBJ2-2; D unclear. This CDR3 has 17 amino acids. CDR1 and CDR2 from the germline V gene are SGHAT and FQNNGV. The CDR3 DNA is TGTGCCAGCAGTTTAGGTGGGCCCCTCGGGTACACCGGGGAGCTGTTTTTT. The encoded protein is CASSLGGPLGYTGELFF.

The chain has TRBV29-1 and TRBJ1-1, with a possible D match to TRBD1 (5 bases). The CDR3 consists of 12 residues. Per germline, CDR1 SQVTM and CDR2 ANQGSEA. DNA for the CDR3: TGCAGGGGGGACGGAATGAACACTGAAGCTTTCTTT. Its protein is CRGDGMNTEAFF.

The sample holds many counts of this clonotype. The chain combines TRBV29-1 with TRBJ1-5; D unresolved. The CDR3 length is 13 residues. The V end lost 4 bases, the J end lost 0 bases, and 7 bases lay between the germline ends. CDR1 is SQVTM, CDR2 ANQGSEA, per germline. CDR3 region: CSVGAGSNQPQHF. CDR3 coding DNA: TGCAGCGTTGGGGCAGGTAGCAATCAGCCCCAGCATTTT.

This clonotype was seen many times. The chain recombines TRBV9 with TRBJ2-3, with 11 bases matching TRBD2. The CDR3 has 16 residues. Germline assignment: CDR1 SGDLS and CDR2 YYNGEE. Trimming cost V 3 bases and J 2 bases; bases outside gene matches: 5. This chain's CDR3 is CASSGGTSGYTDTQYF. CDR3 DNA sequence: TGTGCCAGCAGCGGAGGGACTAGCGGTTACACAGATACGCAGTATTTT.

This clonotype was observed at least ten times. The rearrangement links TRBV28 to TRBJ2-4; 10 nucleotides agree with TRBD1. V trimming: 8 bases; J trimming: 0 bases; junction bases outside the gene matches: 13. Per the germline V gene, CDR1 is MDHEN and CDR2 is SYDVKM. This CDR3 has 18 amino acids. The CDR3, as DNA: TGTGCCAGCTCAGCGTGGGGACAGGGGACCCTAGCCAAAAACATTCAGTACTTC. It translates to CASSAWGQGTLAKNIQYF.

This clonotype was seen at least ten times. The rearrangement joins TRBV7-3 to TRBJ2-7; TRBD1 might be the D (5 bases). This CDR3 is built from 16 residues. Trimming removed 0 bases at V and 5 bases at J, with 17 bases between. Germline-derived CDR1 and CDR2 are SGHTA and FQGTGA. The CDR3: CASSLTASQGRDEQYF. Here the CDR3 DNA reads TGTGCCAGCAGCTTAACGGCGAGTCAGGGAAGGGACGAGCAGTACTTC.

This clonotype was observed a few times. The chain has TRBV4-1 and TRBJ1-2; D is unclear. Germline V lookup: CDR1 MGHRA, CDR2 YSYEKL. The CDR3 loop spans 13 amino acids. V gave up 0 bases and J gave up 4 bases, with 6 bases separating them. The CDR3 loop reads CASSQEQGYGYTF. CDR3 DNA: TGCGCCAGCAGCCAAGAACAAGGCTATGGCTACACCTTC.

Comment on this clonotype: A much larger clone differs by one base, so this may be a read error. The chain is built from TRBV7-9 and TRBJ2-7; 11 bases align to TRBD2. V was pared by 6 bases and J by 1 base, with 17 bases of the junction left unmatched. This CDR3 region has 19 residues. The V gene's germline CDR1 is SEHNR and CDR2 FQNEAQ (reference sequence). CDR3: CASSRTSGSEHIGSYEQYF. CDR3 DNA sequence: TGTGCCAGCAGTCGAACTAGCGGGAGTGAACATATCGGATCCTACGAGCAGTACTTC. The variable domain in full, completed from reference TRBV7-9 and TRBJ2-7, reads DTGVSQNPRHKITKRGQNVTFRCDPISEHNRLYWYRQTLGQGPEFLTYFQNEAQLEKSRLLSDRFSAERPKGSFSTLEIQRTEQGDSAMYLCASSRTSGSEHIGSYEQYFGPGTRLTVT.

This clonotype occurred many times. This rearrangement joins TRBV30 to TRBJ2-1, with D unresolved. Germline CDR1 reads GTSNPN; CDR2 reads SVGIG (reference sequence). V lost 0 bases and J 6 bases, leaving 3 bases between the germline ends. CDR3 length: 11 amino acids. CDR3 DNA sequence: TGTGCCTGGAGTGTACGCAATGAGCAGTTCTTC. As protein: CAWSVRNEQFF.

This clonotype occurred a few times. The chain uses TRBV20-1 and TRBJ2-1; D might be TRBD1 or TRBD2, each matching 5 bases. The CDR3 loop spans 11 amino acids. Germline CDR1 is DFQATT and CDR2 is SNEGSKA (reference sequence). The V end was cut by 2 bases, the J end by 7 bases, with 6 bases between. CDR3 in DNA: TGCAGTGCTAGATGGGGGAATGAGCAGTTCTTC. Translating it yields CSARWGNEQFF.

Note on this clonotype: A much larger clonotype is one base distant, so this may be a read error. The chain carries TRBV6-2 or TRBV6-3 and TRBJ1-1; 7 bases are shared with TRBD1. This CDR3 region has 15 residues. CDR1 is MNHEY and CDR2 is SVGEGT in the germline V gene. CDR3: CASSYPWGGGTKAFF. DNA for the CDR3: TGTGCCAGCAGTTACCCATGGGGAGGGGGCACTAAAGCTTTCTTT.

The sample holds many counts of this clonotype. V gene TRBV6-1 combines with J gene TRBJ2-5; D is perhaps TRBD2 (5 bases). CDR3 size: 13 residues. V was cut by 5 bases and J by 5 bases, with 12 bases left in between. The V gene's germline CDR1 is MNHNS and CDR2 SASEGT. DNA of the CDR3: TGTGCCAGCAGTCTCCTAGCCGGTGAGACCCAGTACTTC. Its translation is CASSLLAGETQYF.